This entry lists 11 T cell receptor beta chains sequenced from one sample in a study of blood T cell repertoires in COVID-19. Assay used: immunoSEQ multiplex PCR; TCRdb lists only in-frame clones, some missing. The sample yields roughly 200,000 clones, about four fifths seen once. Sequenced input: peripheral blood. The receptor source for this set is a woman older than 75 with COVID-19, enrolled during active disease.

The rearrangement uses TRBV20-1 and TRBJ1-1; no reliable D call. Trimming took 2 bases from V and 6 from J, leaving 7 bases between them. The germline gives CDR1 DFQATT, CDR2 SNEGSKA (reference sequence). CDR3 length equals 11 residues. CDR3 coding DNA: TGCAGTGCTAGACGTGGCCCTGAAGCTTTCTTT. It encodes CSARRGPEAFF.

V is TRBV4-2 and J is TRBJ2-5; TRBD2 might be the D (5 bases). The V gene lost 0 bases and the J gene lost 4 bases, with 12 bases spanning the gap. Per germline, CDR1 LGHNA and CDR2 YNFKEQ. The CDR3 is 15 residues long. This CDR3 reads CASSQERGPTETQYF. CDR3 DNA sequence: TGTGCCAGCAGCCAAGAGCGAGGGCCCACAGAGACCCAGTACTTC.

This rearrangement joins TRBV6-5 to TRBJ1-3; D not resolved. This CDR3 comprises 13 residues. Deletions cut 0 bases from V and 9 bases from J, with 9 bases between. Germline V CDR1 and CDR2: MNHEY, SVGAGI. CDR3 loop: CASSYSPRGTIYF. DNA for the CDR3: TGTGCCAGCAGTTACTCACCCCGAGGCACCATATATTTT.

The chain joins TRBV19 to TRBJ2-5, with D tentatively TRBD2 (6 bases). Trimming removed 1 base at V and 11 bases at J, with 14 bases between. CDR3 length: 13 residues. Per the germline V gene, CDR1 is LNHDA and CDR2 is SQIVND (reference sequence). The CDR3 is CASSIGLGTSQYF. The CDR3 nucleotides are TGTGCCAGTAGTATAGGACTCGGGACTTCACAGTACTTC.

V is TRBV5-1 and J is TRBJ2-1; 9 positions agree with TRBD1. Germline trimming cut 6 bases from V and 7 bases from J; bases unmatched to any gene: 17. The CDR3 has 17 residues. Germline CDR1 reads SGHRS; CDR2 reads YFSETQ. CDR3 coding DNA: TGCGCCAGCAACAAAGGGACAGGGAGTTTAGAAGTAAATGAGCAGTTCTTC. It specifies CASNKGTGSLEVNEQFF. The variable domain in full, with the rest retrieved from reference TRBV5-1 and TRBJ2-1, is KAGVTQTPRYLIKTRGQQVTLSCSPISGHRSVSWYQQTPGQGLQFLFEYFSETQRNKGNFPGRFSGRQFSNSRSEMNVSTLELGDSALYLCASNKGTGSLEVNEQFFGPGTRLTVL.

This clone was counted once. The chain links TRBV3-1 (or the pseudogene TRBV3-2) to TRBJ1-2, with D maybe TRBD1 (5 bases). Deletions cut 4 bases from V and 0 bases from J, with 12 bases between. The CDR3 length is 15 residues. Per germline, CDR1 LGHDT and CDR2 YNNKEL (reference sequence). CDR3 in DNA: TGTGCCAGCAGCCCGTCGGGGACTCCTAACTATGGCTACACCTTC. Protein product: CASSPSGTPNYGYTF.

The chain couples TRBV28 to TRBJ2-7, with TRBD1 matching 9 bases. Germline-derived CDR1 and CDR2 are MDHEN and SYDVKM. J lost 5 bases, V lost 6 bases, and 5 bases had no gene match. The CDR3 consists of 13 residues. The CDR3 DNA follows: TGTGCCAGCAGGGGGACAGGGAGTGACGAGCAGTACTTC. Amino acid sequence: CASRGTGSDEQYF.

The count of this clone is one. The J gene is TRBJ1-5, the V gene TRBV19; the match to TRBD1 covers 7 bases. The ends lost 8 bases at V and 7 bases at J; junction bases unmatched: 14. Germline V gene data show CDR1 as LNHDA and CDR2 as SQIVND (reference sequence). The CDR3 covers 15 residues. The CDR3 region has the DNA TGTGCCAGTCTGCTCCGGGACAGCTCTGAACAGCCCCAGCATTTT. Its protein product is CASLLRDSSEQPQHF.

To note about this clone: At one end the junction does not follow the germline gene, possibly because of a read error. This chain links TRBV7-7 with TRBJ2-2; 10 bases are a match to TRBD1. This CDR3 comprises 15 residues. Germline lookup yields CDR1 SSHAT and CDR2 FNYEAQ (reference sequence). The CDR3 sequence: CASSLTTGGAGELFF. CDR3 bases: TGTGCTAGCAGCTTGACGACAGGGGGCGCCGGGGAGCTGTTTTTT. The full variable domain, its missing parts supplied by reference TRBV7-7 and TRBJ2-2, is GAGVSQSPRYKVTKRGQDVTLRCDPISSHATLYWYQQALGQGPEFLTYFNYEAQPDKSGLPSDRFSAERPEGSISTLTIQRTEQRDSAMYRCASSLTTGGAGELFFGEGSRLTVL.

The chain employs TRBV5-1 and TRBJ1-1; 8 nucleotides align to TRBD1. This CDR3 is 15 amino acids long. CDR1 is SGHRS and CDR2 is YFSETQ in the germline V gene. With V trimmed by 0 bases and J by 6 bases, 7 bases remained unmatched. CDR3 in amino acids: CASSLVSGGRSEAFF. As DNA, the CDR3 is TGCGCCAGCAGCTTGGTTTCAGGGGGCAGATCTGAAGCTTTCTTT.

The CDR3 nucleotides are TGCGCCAGCAGCTTGGTTAGCGGGACGGGGTATGAGCAGTTCTTC. It is translated as CASSLVSGTGYEQFF. The V gene is TRBV5-1, the J gene TRBJ2-1; 8 bases match TRBD2. J was trimmed by 8 bases and V by 0 bases; bases with no gene match: 7. The CDR3 covers 15 residues. The germline gives CDR1 SGHRS, CDR2 YFSETQ.